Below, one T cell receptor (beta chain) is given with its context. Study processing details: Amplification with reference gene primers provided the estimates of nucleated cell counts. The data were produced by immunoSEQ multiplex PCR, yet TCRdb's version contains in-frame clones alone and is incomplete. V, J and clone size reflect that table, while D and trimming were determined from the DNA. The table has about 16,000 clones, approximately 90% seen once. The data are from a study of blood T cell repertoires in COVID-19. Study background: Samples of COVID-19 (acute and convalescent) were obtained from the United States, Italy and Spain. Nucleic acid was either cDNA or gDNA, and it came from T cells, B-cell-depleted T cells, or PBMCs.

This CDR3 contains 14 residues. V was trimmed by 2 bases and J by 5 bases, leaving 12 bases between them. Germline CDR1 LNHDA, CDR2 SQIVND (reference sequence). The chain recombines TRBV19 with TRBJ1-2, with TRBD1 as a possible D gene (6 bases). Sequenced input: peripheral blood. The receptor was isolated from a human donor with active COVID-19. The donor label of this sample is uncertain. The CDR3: CASSIWGRDYGYTF. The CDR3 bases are TGTGCCAGTAGTATATGGGGGCGTGATTATGGCTACACCTTC.